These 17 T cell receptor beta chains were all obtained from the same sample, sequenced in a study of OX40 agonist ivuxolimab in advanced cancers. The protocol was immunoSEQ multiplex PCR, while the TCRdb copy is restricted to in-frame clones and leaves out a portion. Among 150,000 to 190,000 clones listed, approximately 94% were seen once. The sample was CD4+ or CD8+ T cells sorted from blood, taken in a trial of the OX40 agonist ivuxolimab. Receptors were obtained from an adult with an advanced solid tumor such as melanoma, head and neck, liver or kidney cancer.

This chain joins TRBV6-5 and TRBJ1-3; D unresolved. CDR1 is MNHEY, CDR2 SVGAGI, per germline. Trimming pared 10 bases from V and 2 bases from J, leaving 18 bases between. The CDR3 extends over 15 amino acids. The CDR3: CATLDAPTAGNTIYF. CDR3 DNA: TGTGCCACCTTAGACGCACCCACGGCTGGAAACACCATATATTTT.

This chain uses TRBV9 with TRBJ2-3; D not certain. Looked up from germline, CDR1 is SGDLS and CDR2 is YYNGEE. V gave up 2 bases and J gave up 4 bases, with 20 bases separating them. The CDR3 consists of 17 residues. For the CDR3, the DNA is TGTGCCAGCAGCGTGTTAGGGCTACTCACGGTCGCAGATACGCAGTATTTT. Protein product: CASSVLGLLTVADTQYF. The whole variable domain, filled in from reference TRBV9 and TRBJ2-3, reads DSGVTQTPKHLITATGQRVTLRCSPRSGDLSVYWYQQSLDQGLQFLIQYYNGEERAKGNILERFSAQQFPDLHSELNLSSLELGDSALYFCASSVLGLLTVADTQYFGPGTRLTVL.

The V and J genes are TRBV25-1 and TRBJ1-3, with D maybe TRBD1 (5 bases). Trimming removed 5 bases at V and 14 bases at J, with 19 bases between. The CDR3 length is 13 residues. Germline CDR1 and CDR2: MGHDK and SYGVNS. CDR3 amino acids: CASSRAGYPFLYF. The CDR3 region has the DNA TGTGCCAGCAGTCGGGCAGGGTACCCATTTTTATATTTT.

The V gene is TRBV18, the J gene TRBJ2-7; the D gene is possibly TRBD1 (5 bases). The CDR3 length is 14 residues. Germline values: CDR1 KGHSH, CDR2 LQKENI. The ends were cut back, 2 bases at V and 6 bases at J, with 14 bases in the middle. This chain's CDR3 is CASSPMDNLGEQYF. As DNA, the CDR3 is TGTGCCAGCTCACCAATGGACAACTTAGGCGAGCAGTACTTC.

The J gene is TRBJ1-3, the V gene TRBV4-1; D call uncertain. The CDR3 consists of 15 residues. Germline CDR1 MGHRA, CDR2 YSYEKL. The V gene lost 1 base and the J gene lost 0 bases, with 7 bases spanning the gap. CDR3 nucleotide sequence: TGCGCCAGCAGCCAAGTCCCGGCCTCTGGAAACACCATATATTTT. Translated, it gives CASSQVPASGNTIYF.

The CDR3 sequence: CASSADSGANVLTF. CDR3 sequence (DNA): TGTGCCAGCAGTGCAGACTCTGGGGCCAACGTCCTGACTTTC. The V and J genes are TRBV6-4 and TRBJ2-6; D remains ambiguous. V shed 4 bases and J shed 0 bases, with 4 bases lying between them. This CDR3 is built from 14 residues. Looked up from germline, CDR1 is MRHNA and CDR2 is SNTAGT.

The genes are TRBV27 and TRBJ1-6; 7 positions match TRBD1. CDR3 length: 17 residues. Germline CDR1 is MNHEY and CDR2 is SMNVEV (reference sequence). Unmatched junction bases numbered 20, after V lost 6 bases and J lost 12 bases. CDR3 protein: CASRYRSGTALAGPLHF. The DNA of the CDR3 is TGTGCCAGCAGATACCGATCGGGGACAGCCCTTGCAGGACCCCTCCACTTT.

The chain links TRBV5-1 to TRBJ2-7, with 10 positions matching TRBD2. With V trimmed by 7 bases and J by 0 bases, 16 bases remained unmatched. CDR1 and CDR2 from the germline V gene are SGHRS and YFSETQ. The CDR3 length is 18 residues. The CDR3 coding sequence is TGCGCCAGCTGTAGGGGTGGGCTAGCGGGAGCCCGCTCCTACGAGCAGTACTTC. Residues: CASCRGGLAGARSYEQYF.

The CDR3 region is CASSIGDRGKLFF. The CDR3 DNA reads as TGTGCCAGTAGTATAGGAGACAGGGGGAAGCTGTTTTTT. The V gene is TRBV19, the J gene TRBJ2-2; 9 positions agree with TRBD1. This CDR3 region has 13 residues. Germline-derived CDR1 and CDR2 are LNHDA and SQIVND (reference sequence). V lost 1 base, J lost 12 bases, and 3 bases stayed unmatched.

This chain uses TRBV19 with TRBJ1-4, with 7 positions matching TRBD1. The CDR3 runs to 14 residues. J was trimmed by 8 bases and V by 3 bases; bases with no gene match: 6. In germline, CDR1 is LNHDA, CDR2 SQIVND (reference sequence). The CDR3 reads CASSINRGREKLFF. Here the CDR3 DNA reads TGTGCCAGTAGTATCAACAGGGGTAGGGAAAAACTGTTTTTT.

The CDR3 protein is CASSRPNLGTDTQYF. CDR3 in DNA: TGTGCCAGCAGCAGGCCCAACCTAGGCACAGATACGCAGTATTTT. The chain carries TRBV11-2 and TRBJ2-3; D unresolved. This CDR3 region has 15 residues. V was trimmed by 5 bases and J by 1 base, leaving 13 bases between them. CDR1 is SGHAT, CDR2 FQNNGV, per germline.

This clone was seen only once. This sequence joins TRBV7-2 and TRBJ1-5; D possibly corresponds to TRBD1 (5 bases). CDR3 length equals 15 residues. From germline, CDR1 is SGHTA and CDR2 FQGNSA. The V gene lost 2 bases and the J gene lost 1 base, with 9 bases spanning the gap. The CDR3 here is CASSLSRGSNQPQHF. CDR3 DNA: TGTGCCAGCAGCTTATCAAGGGGAAGCAATCAGCCCCAGCATTTT. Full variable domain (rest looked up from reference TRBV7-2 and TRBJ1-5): GAGVSQSPSNKVTEKGKDVELRCDPISGHTALYWYRQSLGQGLEFLIYFQGNSAPDKSGLPSDRFSAERTGGSVSTLTIQRTQQEDSAVYLCASSLSRGSNQPQHFGDGTRLSIL.

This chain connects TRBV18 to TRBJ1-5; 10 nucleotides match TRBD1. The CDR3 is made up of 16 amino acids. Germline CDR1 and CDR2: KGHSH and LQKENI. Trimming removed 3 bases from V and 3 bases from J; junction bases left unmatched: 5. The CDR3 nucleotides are TGTGCCAGCTCACCCCGGGACAGGGGTTCCAATCAGCCCCAGCATTTT. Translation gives CASSPRDRGSNQPQHF.

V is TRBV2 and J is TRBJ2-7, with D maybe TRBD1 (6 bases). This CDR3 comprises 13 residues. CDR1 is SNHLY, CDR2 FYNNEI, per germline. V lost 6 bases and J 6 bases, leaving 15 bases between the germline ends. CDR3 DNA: TGTGCCAGCAGACCAGAACTAGGGGGCGAGCAGTACTTC. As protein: CASRPELGGEQYF.

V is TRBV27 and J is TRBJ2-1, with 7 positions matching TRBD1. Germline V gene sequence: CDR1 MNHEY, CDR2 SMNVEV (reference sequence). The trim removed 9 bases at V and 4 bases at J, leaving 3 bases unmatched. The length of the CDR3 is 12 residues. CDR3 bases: TGTGCCAGTCAACAGGGGTACAATGAGCAGTTCTTC. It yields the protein CASQQGYNEQFF.

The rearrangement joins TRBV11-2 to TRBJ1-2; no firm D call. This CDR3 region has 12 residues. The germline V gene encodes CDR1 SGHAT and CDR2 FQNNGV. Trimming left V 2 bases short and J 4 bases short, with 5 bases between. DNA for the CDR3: TGTGCCAGCAGCTTACAGACCTATGGCTACACCTTC. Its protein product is CASSLQTYGYTF.

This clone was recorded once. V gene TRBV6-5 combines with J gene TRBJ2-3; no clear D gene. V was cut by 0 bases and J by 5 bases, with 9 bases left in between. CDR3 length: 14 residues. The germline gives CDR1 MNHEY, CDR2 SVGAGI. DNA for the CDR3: TGTGCCAGCAGTTACTCGGTTCTCGGAGATACGCAGTATTTT. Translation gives CASSYSVLGDTQYF.